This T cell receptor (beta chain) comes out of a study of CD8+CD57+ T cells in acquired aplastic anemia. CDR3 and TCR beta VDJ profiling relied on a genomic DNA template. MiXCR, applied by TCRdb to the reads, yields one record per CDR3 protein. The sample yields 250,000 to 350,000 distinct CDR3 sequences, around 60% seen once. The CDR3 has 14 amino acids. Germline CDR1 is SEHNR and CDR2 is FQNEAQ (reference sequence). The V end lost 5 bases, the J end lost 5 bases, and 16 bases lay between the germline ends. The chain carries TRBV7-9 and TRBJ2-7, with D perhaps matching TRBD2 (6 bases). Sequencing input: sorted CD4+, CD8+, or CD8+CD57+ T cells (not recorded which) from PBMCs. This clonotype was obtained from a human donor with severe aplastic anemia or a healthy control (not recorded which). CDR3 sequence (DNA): TGTGCCAGCAGCCCCTCGGAGGGTAGCCACGAGCAGTACTTC. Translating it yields CASSPSEGSHEQYF.